Listed below are T cell receptor beta chains from one sample, sequenced in a study of shared clonotypes between healthy human individuals. Only in-frame clones appear in the TCRdb table, and some are missing; sequencing was by immunoSEQ multiplex PCR. The repertoire holds roughly 2,300,000 clones, with around 92% as singletons. The specimen sequenced was naive CD4+ T cells from PBMCs. Receptor source: a man younger than 35 in good health. Some clones in this sample may be carry-over from other donors' samples. Both conserved end residues are part of each CDR3. Fields, in order: D gene, V gene, J gene, clone size, CDR3 DNA, CDR3 protein. The D gene is left open where the match is weak. Clone size is stated in some rows and not others, as once, few, many or a class when expanded.

TRBD1	TRBV4-2	TRBJ1-5	.	TGTGCCAGCAGCCCCCACCGGGACAGGAGCAATCAGCCCCAGCATTTT	CASSPHRDRSNQPQHF
.	TRBV27	TRBJ2-3	.	TGTGCCAGCAGTTTATCAGTATACAGGGCCGGGGGAGATACGCAGTATTTT	CASSLSVYRAGGDTQYF
TRBD1	TRBV7-2	TRBJ2-3	.	TGTGCCAGCAGCCGGGACAGTACCACAGATACGCAGTATTTT	CASSRDSTTDTQYF
.	TRBV11-1	TRBJ2-7	.	TGTGCCAGCAGCTTAGATGGGGGGAGACAGCTCTACGAGCAGTACTTC	CASSLDGGRQLYEQYF
.	TRBV11-2	TRBJ2-3	.	TGTGCCAGCAGCTTACGAGATACGCAGTATTTT	CASSLRDTQYF
TRBD2	TRBV5-1	TRBJ2-5	.	TGCGCCAGCAGCTTGGGGGCGGGAGCAGAGACCCAGTACTTC	CASSLGAGAETQYF
TRBD2	TRBV11-2	TRBJ2-3	.	TGTGCCAGCAGCCCATCGGGAGTAGCGGGAGTTTACGATACGCAGTATTTT	CASSPSGVAGVYDTQYF
TRBD1	TRBV4-3	TRBJ1-3	once	TGCGCCAGCAGCCAATCACAGGGGACTGGAAACACCATATATTTT	CASSQSQGTGNTIYF
.	TRBV7-9	TRBJ2-5	.	TGTGCCAGCAGCTTGTGGGGGGCCGGCTCCCAAGAGACCCAGTACTTC	CASSLWGAGSQETQYF
.	TRBV7-9	TRBJ1-1	.	TGTGCCAGCAGCTTAGAAGGGACCAACACTGAAGCTTTCTTT	CASSLEGTNTEAFF
TRBD2	TRBV5-1	TRBJ2-3	.	TGCGCCAGCTCCCCGGGACTAGCGGAAAGCACAGATACGCAGTATTTT	CASSPGLAESTDTQYF
TRBD2	TRBV27	TRBJ2-5	once	TGTGCCAGCAGGATGGGGGGGCAAGAGACCCAGTACTTC	CASRMGGQETQYF
.	TRBV27	TRBJ1-2	.	TGTGCCAGCAGCCCGAGGCTGAACTGGAACTATGGCTACACCTTC	CASSPRLNWNYGYTF
TRBD2	TRBV5-1	TRBJ2-7	.	TGCGCCAGCAAGGCCGGGACTACCTCCTACGAGCAGTACTTC	CASKAGTTSYEQYF
.	TRBV2	TRBJ2-1	.	TGTGCCAGCAGAGAGACACTAGCTGAGACCTACAATGAGCAGTTCTTC	CASRETLAETYNEQFF
.	TRBV25-1	TRBJ2-2	.	TGTGCCAGCAGTGAGGGGCAGTACACCGGGGAGCTGTTTTTT	CASSEGQYTGELFF
TRBD2	TRBV5-1	TRBJ2-5	.	TGCGCCAGCAGCTTGGATAGGGGAGGGGAGACCCAGTACTTC	CASSLDRGGETQYF
TRBD1	TRBV4-3	TRBJ1-4	.	TGCGCCAGCAGCCAAGGGACAGGGGGTCCCCTCGATGAAAAACTGTTTTTT	CASSQGTGGPLDEKLFF
.	TRBV5-1	TRBJ2-5	.	TGCGCCAGCAGCTTGGGGCGGGAGACCCAGTACTTC	CASSLGRETQYF
TRBD2	TRBV10-3	TRBJ2-7	.	TGTGCCATCAGCTCCGGGACTAGTAGCCGCGAGCAGTACTTC	CAISSGTSSREQYF
TRBD1	TRBV28	TRBJ1-2	.	TGTGCCAGTGGGACAGGGGGCTATGGCTACACCTTC	CASGTGGYGYTF
TRBD2	TRBV6-6	TRBJ2-1	.	TGTGCCAGTGGGAGGGATAATGAGCAGTTCTTC	CASGRDNEQFF
.	TRBV5-1	TRBJ2-7	.	TGCGCCAGCAGCTTGGTCGCGGGAGTGGGACACTACGAGCAGTACTTC	CASSLVAGVGHYEQYF
.	TRBV5-1	TRBJ1-1	.	TGCGCCAGCAGCTGGGGAGGGGATAGGAATGAAGCTTTCTTT	CASSWGGDRNEAFF
TRBD1	TRBV27	TRBJ1-5	.	TGTGCCAGCAACGCGGCAGGGGGGAGCAATCAGCCCCAGCATTTT	CASNAAGGSNQPQHF
TRBD2	TRBV28	TRBJ2-2	once	TGTGCCAGCAGTTTATTCCTAGCGGGAACCGGGGAGCTGTTTTTT	CASSLFLAGTGELFF
.	TRBV6-6	TRBJ1-1	.	TGTGCCAGCAGTTCACCTGACAGGAGGAACACTGAAGCTTTCTTT	CASSSPDRRNTEAFF
TRBD1	TRBV4-1	TRBJ1-4	.	TGCGCCAGCAGCCTACAGGGGGCGCGTGAAAAACTGTTTTTT	CASSLQGAREKLFF
TRBD1	TRBV11-2	TRBJ2-7	.	TGTGCCAGCAGCTTAGTAAGGACAGGGAACTACGAGCAGTACTTC	CASSLVRTGNYEQYF
.	TRBV28	TRBJ1-1	.	TGTGCCAGCAGCCAGGGAGGTTTTGTTCAGGGCCGTTACACTGAAGCTTTCTTT	CASSQGGFVQGRYTEAFF
TRBD1	TRBV5-6	TRBJ1-5	.	TGTGCCAGCAGACTAGGGATGGACAGGGAGGGTCAGCCCCAGCATTTT	CASRLGMDREGQPQHF
TRBD1	TRBV25-1	TRBJ2-1	.	TGTGCCAGCAGTGATCCGAGACAGGGCGGATACAATGAGCAGTTCTTC	CASSDPRQGGYNEQFF
TRBD1	TRBV5-1	TRBJ2-2	.	TGCGCCAGCAGCTTCAGGGACAGTAGAAACACCGGGGAGCTGTTTTTT	CASSFRDSRNTGELFF